Below, one T cell receptor (beta chain) is given with its context. The sample comes from a study of cytomegalovirus exposure and HLA in healthy donors. Germline-derived CDR1 and CDR2 are LGHNA and YNFKEQ. The CDR3 contains 19 residues. The ends lost 1 base at V and 0 bases at J; junction bases unmatched: 9. PCR was performed using 60 Vbeta and 13 Jbeta primers. Sequenced by immunoSEQ multiplex PCR; TCRdb stores in-frame clones only, minus some. The sample has fewer than 200,000 clones, around 82% seen once. What was sequenced was PBMCs. The chain recombines TRBV4-2 with TRBJ2-1; 10 nucleotides match TRBD2. The receptor was isolated from a male donor in good health and CMV-seronegative. The CDR3 sequence: CASSQVAGLAVSSYNEQFF. The CDR3 DNA reads as TGTGCCAGCAGCCAAGTTGCTGGACTAGCGGTCAGCTCCTACAATGAGCAGTTCTTC.